Presented here are 6 T cell receptor beta chains from one specimen sequenced in a study of preoperative IRX-2 immunotherapy in early breast cancer. Treatment noted: preoperative locoregional IRX-2 cytokine immunotherapy. Measured with immunoSEQ multiplex PCR; TCRdb has only the in-frame clones, and not every one. Among around 30,000 clones listed, 75% to 80% were seen once. Specimen: lymph node tissue, collected before IRX-2 immunotherapy. The receptor set was obtained from a human donor with breast cancer.

V gene TRBV6-8 combines with J gene TRBJ1-1, with 8 nucleotides matching TRBD1. The CDR3 spans 15 residues. V lost 7 bases and J lost 5; bases outside the gene matches: 12. CDR1 is MNHGY and CDR2 is SAAAGT in the germline V gene. CDR3 in DNA: TGTGCCAGCAACCCACCCCGGACAGGGCATACTGAAGCTTTCTTT. It is translated as CASNPPRTGHTEAFF.

This chain connects TRBV11-3 to TRBJ1-4; D might be TRBD1 (5 bases). The V end was cut by 5 bases, the J end by 0 bases, with 13 bases between. This CDR3 spans 16 amino acids. Germline V gives CDR1 SGHNT, CDR2 YENEEA. DNA for the CDR3: TGTGCCAGCAGCATCTCCGCGACAGCAACTAATGAAAAACTGTTTTTT. Amino acids: CASSISATATNEKLFF. The full variable domain, with the rest looked up from reference TRBV11-3 and TRBJ1-4, is EAGVVQSPRYKIIEKKQPVAFWCNPISGHNTLYWYLQNLGQGPELLIRYENEEAVDDSQLPKDRFSAERLKGVDSTLKIQPAELGDSAVYLCASSISATATNEKLFFGSGTQLSVL.

The rearrangement uses TRBV18 and TRBJ2-5; D is undetermined. V was clipped by 1 base and J by 5 bases, with 8 bases between them. CDR3 length equals 13 residues. Germline V lookup: CDR1 KGHSH, CDR2 LQKENI. CDR3 nucleotide sequence: TGTGCCAGCTCACCACGAGAAGGGGAGACCCAGTACTTC. Its translation: CASSPREGETQYF.

This clone was counted once. This chain joins TRBV28 and TRBJ1-5; D is uncertain. Germline V gene lookup returns CDR1 MDHEN and CDR2 SYDVKM. This CDR3 is built from 15 residues. The V end was cut by 6 bases, the J end by 2 bases, with 14 bases between. CDR3 protein: CASRPYSGGNQPQHF. The CDR3 DNA sequence: TGTGCCAGCAGACCTTACTCGGGAGGCAATCAGCCCCAGCATTTT.

The chain uses TRBV6-8 and TRBJ1-2; TRBD1 matches at 7 bases. This CDR3 has 13 amino acids. The J segment lost 5 bases and the V segment lost 8 bases, leaving 8 bases of the junction unmatched. Germline V gene lookup returns CDR1 MNHGY and CDR2 SAAAGT. In DNA form, the CDR3 reads TGTGCCAGCGAAGAGACAGGGAAGTATGGCTACACCTTC. This translates into CASEETGKYGYTF.

The chain joins TRBV19 to TRBJ2-3; 8 positions match TRBD1. The CDR3 totals 13 residues. The germline CDR1 and CDR2 sequences are LNHDA and SQIVND (reference sequence). V shed 6 bases and J 5 bases; nucleotides not matched to a gene: 4. The chain's CDR3 is CASRDREVDTQYF. DNA of the CDR3: TGTGCCAGTAGGGACAGGGAGGTAGATACGCAGTATTTT.